This entry lists 29 T cell receptor beta chains sequenced from one sample in a study of identical twins. TCRdb processed the 5' RACE reads anew with MiXCR; each CDR3 protein has one entry. The profile shows hundreds of thousands of distinct CDR3 sequences, 8.6% of them singletons. These same records also appear under a second study, on yellow fever vaccine responses in identical twins.

Specimen: PBMCs. These receptors were taken from a woman aged 18-35 years in good health.

The chain employs TRBV7-8 and TRBJ1-2, with D tentatively TRBD1 (5 bases). Per germline, CDR1 SGHVS and CDR2 FQNEAQ. The CDR3 length is 15 residues. Deletions cut 1 base from V and 0 bases from J, with 9 bases between. CDR3 in amino acids: CASSLDYRTNYGYTF. The CDR3 DNA reads TGTGCCAGCAGCTTAGATTACAGGACTAACTATGGCTACACCTTC.

This clonotype was counted many times. The chain joins TRBV12-3 or TRBV12-4 to TRBJ2-3, with a weak D call TRBD1 (6 bases). There are 15 residues in the CDR3. Trimming removed 8 bases at V and 2 bases at J, with 17 bases between. The CDR3 spells CASDSGRGTTDTQYF. CDR3 DNA sequence: TGTGCCAGCGATAGTGGTAGGGGGACCACAGATACGCAGTATTTT.

CDR3 bases: TGTGCCAGCAGCCCCCTAGGGTCGTACGAGCAGTACTTC. Its protein product is CASSPLGSYEQYF. This chain uses TRBV3-1 with TRBJ2-7; unclear D gene. The V end lost 4 bases, the J end lost 4 bases, and 11 bases lay between the germline ends. Germline V lookup: CDR1 LGHDT, CDR2 YNNKEL (reference sequence). This CDR3 has 13 amino acids.

The rearrangement joins TRBV9 to TRBJ1-6; weak D call: TRBD1 (6 bases). CDR3 length equals 15 residues. V lost 0 bases to trimming and J lost 8 bases, with 12 bases between them. The germline V gene has CDR1 SGDLS and CDR2 YYNGEE. CDR3 DNA sequence: TGTGCCAGCAGCGTAGCCCGGGACACTTATTCACCCCTCCACTTT. It yields the protein CASSVARDTYSPLHF.

This clonotype was seen more than once but under ten times. The chain recombines TRBV9 with TRBJ2-1; D tentatively reads TRBD1 or TRBD2 (5 bases each). There are 14 residues in the CDR3. Trimming took off 0 bases at V and 8 bases at J, with 12 bases between the two ends. CDR1 SGDLS and CDR2 YYNGEE come from the germline V gene. The CDR3 DNA reads as TGTGCCAGCAGCGTAGGGTTGAGGGGTCATGAGCAGTTCTTC. Translated: CASSVGLRGHEQFF.

This clonotype was counted only a few times. The CDR3 loop is CSVLQPSYEQYF. In DNA form, the CDR3 reads TGCAGCGTTTTACAGCCATCCTACGAGCAGTACTTC. This sequence joins TRBV29-1 and TRBJ2-7; D is undetermined. The CDR3 is 12 amino acids. Trimming removed 5 bases from V and 1 base from J, with 9 bases in between. The germline V gene has CDR1 SQVTM and CDR2 ANQGSEA.

Ten or more counts support this clonotype. The chain has TRBV12-3 or TRBV12-4 and TRBJ1-1; 8 bases are shared with TRBD1. J lost 1 base, V lost 6 bases, and 4 bases had no gene match. CDR3 length: 14 amino acids. The CDR3 nucleotides are TGTGCCAGCAGCTTGACAGGGGCGAACACTGAAGCTTTCTTT. Translating it yields CASSLTGANTEAFF.

The table lists this clonotype with a few counts. A read error may be the cause here, since a much bigger clone is one base away. As DNA, the CDR3 is TGTGCCAGCAGGTCCTCCGGGACAGGAGTGGAGACCCAGTACTTC. Translation gives CASRSSGTGVETQYF. The J gene is TRBJ2-5, the V gene TRBV5-4; 8 bases align to TRBD1. Germline assignment: CDR1 SGHNT and CDR2 YYREEE (reference sequence). The CDR3 consists of 15 residues. The junction had 11 bases not matched to a gene; V was cut back by 5 bases and J by 5 bases. The complete variable domain, with remaining parts taken from reference TRBV5-4 and TRBJ2-5, reads ETGVTQSPTHLIKTRGQQVTLRCSSQSGHNTVSWYQQALGQGPQFIFQYYREEENGRGNFPPRFSGLQFPNYSSELNVNALELDDSALYLCASRSSGTGVETQYFGPGTRLLVL.

This chain uses TRBV15 with TRBJ2-1; tentatively, D is TRBD2 (5 bases). This CDR3 is built from 15 residues. Germline V gives CDR1 LNHNV, CDR2 YYDKDF (reference sequence). Deletions cut 0 bases from V and 6 bases from J, with 12 bases between. The CDR3 nucleotides read TGTGCCACCAGCAGAGATCGCACAGAGGGCAATGAGCAGTTCTTC. It translates to CATSRDRTEGNEQFF.

The chain employs TRBV9 and TRBJ1-4; 7 bases fit TRBD1. Losses at the gene ends were 3 bases for V and 5 bases for J; bases not matched to a gene: 1. There are 13 residues in the CDR3. Germline values: CDR1 SGDLS, CDR2 YYNGEE. The CDR3 bases are TGTGCCAGCAGCGAGGGACAGAATGAAAAACTGTTTTTT. Encoded protein: CASSEGQNEKLFF.

This clonotype was seen repeatedly, ten times or more. This sequence joins TRBV24-1 and TRBJ1-6; a possible D gene is TRBD1 (5 bases). With 2 bases removed from V and 9 bases from J, the gap between germline ends came to 10 bases. Germline values: CDR1 KGHDR, CDR2 SFDVKD. CDR3 length equals 14 residues. The CDR3 is CATSDWDGFSPLHF. DNA of the CDR3: TGTGCCACCAGTGATTGGGACGGATTTTCACCCCTCCACTTT.

The V gene is TRBV7-8, the J gene TRBJ2-1, with 16 nucleotides matching TRBD2. V shed 5 bases and J 4 bases; nucleotides not matched to a gene: 11. CDR3 length equals 19 residues. Germline CDR1 and CDR2: SGHVS and FQNEAQ. CDR3 region: CASSRLGGTSGGAYNEQFF. The CDR3 DNA reads TGTGCCAGCAGCCGACTCGGCGGGACTAGCGGGGGGGCGTACAATGAGCAGTTCTTC. Supplemented by reference TRBV7-8 and TRBJ2-1, the full variable domain reads GAGVSQSPRYKVAKRGQDVALRCDPISGHVSLFWYQQALGQGPEFLTYFQNEAQLDKSGLPSDRFFAERPEGSVSTLKIQRTQQEDSAVYLCASSRLGGTSGGAYNEQFFGPGTRLTVL.

This clonotype was seen many times. The V call is TRBV4-1, the J call TRBJ1-2; maybe TRBD1 (6 bases). Trimming cost V 4 bases and J 1 base, with 10 bases left between them. Germline CDR1 reads MGHRA; CDR2 reads YSYEKL. The CDR3 contains 14 residues. The CDR3 DNA reads TGCGCCAGCAGCCCCACAGGGCTTAACTATGGCTACACCTTC. Protein sequence: CASSPTGLNYGYTF.

The J gene is TRBJ1-2, the V gene TRBV7-2; 8 bases are a match to TRBD1. In germline, CDR1 is SGHTA, CDR2 FQGNSA. The CDR3 consists of 15 residues. V trimming: 5 bases; J trimming: 3 bases; junction bases outside the gene matches: 8. The CDR3 region has the DNA TGTGCCAGCAGCCCAGGGACAGGTGGGCACTATGGCTACACCTTC. Protein sequence: CASSPGTGGHYGYTF. Variable domain in full (rest from reference TRBV7-2 and TRBJ1-2): GAGVSQSPSNKVTEKGKDVELRCDPISGHTALYWYRQSLGQGLEFLIYFQGNSAPDKSGLPSDRFSAERTGGSVSTLTIQRTQQEDSAVYLCASSPGTGGHYGYTFGSGTRLTVV.

In its sample, this clonotype was seen a few times. This rearrangement joins TRBV11-1 to TRBJ2-1; 14 nucleotides match TRBD2. The length of the CDR3 is 18 residues. Looked up from germline, CDR1 is SGHAT and CDR2 is FQDESV (reference sequence). After removal of 2 bases from V and 6 bases from J, the junction contained 9 bases not matched to a gene. In nucleotides, the CDR3 is TGTGCCAGCAGCTTACGGGGGGGGACTAGCGGGAGCAGCAATGAGCAGTTCTTC. Encoded protein: CASSLRGGTSGSSNEQFF.

The chain uses TRBV20-1 and TRBJ2-1, with 9 bases identical to TRBD2. The CDR3 sequence is 16 residues long. CDR1 and CDR2 (germline): DFQATT, SNEGSKA (reference sequence). The trim removed 1 base at V and 4 bases at J, leaving 8 bases unmatched. The CDR3: CSARVLAGRTYNEQFF. DNA for the CDR3: TGCAGTGCTAGAGTACTAGCGGGCCGGACTTACAATGAGCAGTTCTTC.

The table lists this clonotype with a few counts. The CDR3 loop reads CSVAPGLGSHEQYF. CDR3 coding DNA: TGCAGCGTTGCCCCGGGACTAGGATCCCACGAGCAGTACTTC. This chain connects TRBV29-1 to TRBJ2-7, with TRBD2 identical over 8 bases. The germline CDR1 and CDR2 sequences are SQVTM and ANQGSEA. The CDR3 contains 14 residues. V gave up 4 bases and J gave up 5 bases; unmatched junction bases: 10.

This clonotype was counted between two and nine times. The chain recombines TRBV15 with TRBJ2-7; 9 nucleotides agree with TRBD2. Per the germline V gene, CDR1 is LNHNV and CDR2 is YYDKDF (reference sequence). The CDR3 spans 15 residues. V dropped 2 bases and J dropped 1; count of bases not matched to a gene: 3. CDR3 nucleotide sequence: TGTGCCACCAGCAGAATGCGGGAGGGTTCCTACGAGCAGTACTTC. Translating gives CATSRMREGSYEQYF.

In this sample, this clonotype turned up a few times. V gene TRBV7-9 combines with J gene TRBJ1-1; D is unresolved. Per the germline V gene, CDR1 is SEHNR and CDR2 is FQNEAQ (reference sequence). Trimming removed 4 bases at V and 6 bases at J, with 6 bases between. This CDR3 is built from 11 residues. The CDR3 loop is CASSSLPEAFF. The DNA for the CDR3 is TGTGCCAGCAGCTCCCTTCCTGAAGCTTTCTTT. Complete variable domain (other parts from reference TRBV7-9 and TRBJ1-1): DTGVSQNPRHKITKRGQNVTFRCDPISEHNRLYWYRQTLGQGPEFLTYFQNEAQLEKSRLLSDRFSAERPKGSFSTLEIQRTEQGDSAMYLCASSSLPEAFFGQGTRLTVV.

The table lists this clonotype with a few counts. The chain has TRBV7-3 and TRBJ2-5; D might be TRBD2 (7 bases). Per the germline V gene, CDR1 is SGHTA and CDR2 is FQGTGA. The CDR3 runs to 16 residues. V lost 1 base, J lost 5 bases, and 17 bases lay in between. CDR3 nucleotides: TGTGCCAGCAGCTTAATGGCTGGGGGGGCTGCTGAGACCCAGTACTTC. Amino acid sequence: CASSLMAGGAAETQYF.

This clonotype was found a few times. The chain carries TRBV7-9 and TRBJ2-3; the D gene is possibly TRBD1 (6 bases). V lost 3 bases and J 3 bases, leaving 13 bases between the germline ends. Germline V gene lookup returns CDR1 SEHNR and CDR2 FQNEAQ (reference sequence). The CDR3 is made up of 15 amino acids. The CDR3 coding sequence is TGTGCCAGCAGCTTTCTACAGGGCATGACAGATACGCAGTATTTT. Amino acid sequence: CASSFLQGMTDTQYF.

V and J are TRBV12-3 or TRBV12-4 and TRBJ1-6; 7 bases agree with TRBD1. J gave up 2 bases and V 11 bases, and 21 bases lay outside the gene matches. This CDR3 is built from 19 residues. The CDR3: CAFSLALSAGGTYNSPLHF. As DNA, the CDR3 is TGTGCCTTCAGTTTAGCGCTTTCGGCAGGGGGGACCTATAATTCACCCCTCCACTTT.

The rearrangement uses TRBV12-3 or TRBV12-4 and TRBJ2-5; 10 positions agree with TRBD2. With 3 bases clipped from V and 5 bases from J, the junction kept 6 bases outside the gene matches. The length of the CDR3 is 15 residues. The DNA of the CDR3 is TGTGCCAGCAGTTTTCTAGCGGGGGCGGGGGAGACCCAGTACTTC. Amino acids: CASSFLAGAGETQYF.

The J gene is TRBJ2-1, the V gene TRBV6-4; the match to TRBD2 covers 10 bases. Unmatched junction bases numbered 7, after V lost 0 bases and J lost 8 bases. The CDR3 sequence is 16 residues long. In germline, CDR1 is MRHNA, CDR2 SNTAGT. The DNA of the CDR3 is TGTGCCAGCAGTGACTCGAGGGCTAGCGGGAGCGATGAGCAGTTCTTC. Amino acids: CASSDSRASGSDEQFF.

This clonotype occurred a few times. The gene calls are TRBV7-9 and TRBJ2-7, with D perhaps being TRBD1 or TRBD2 (5 bases each). Germline-derived CDR1 and CDR2 are SEHNR and FQNEAQ (reference sequence). Between the trimmed V and J ends, which lost 4 bases and 2 bases, there was a span of 12 bases. The CDR3 contains 14 residues. CDR3 region: CASSSTGQTYEQYF. The DNA for the CDR3 is TGTGCCAGCAGCTCGACGGGGCAGACCTACGAGCAGTACTTC.

Many counts were recorded for this clonotype. V and J are TRBV4-3 and TRBJ2-2, with 9 bases identical to TRBD1. The trim removed 4 bases at V and 4 bases at J, leaving 10 bases unmatched. Germline assignment: CDR1 LGHNA and CDR2 YSLEER. This CDR3 is built from 17 residues. This chain's CDR3 is CASSRDRAKAGTGELFF. The CDR3 DNA reads as TGCGCCAGCAGCCGGGACAGGGCTAAGGCGGGCACCGGGGAGCTGTTTTTT.

This clonotype was counted at least ten times. The chain uses TRBV6-5 and TRBJ2-7; D is ambiguous. In germline, CDR1 is MNHEY, CDR2 SVGAGI. CDR3 length: 13 amino acids. V shed 2 bases and J shed 5 bases, with 10 bases lying between them. The CDR3 DNA reads as TGTGCCAGCAGTTACGGGGTTGTAAACGAGCAGTACTTC. Its protein product is CASSYGVVNEQYF.

This clonotype was detected many times. This chain links TRBV3-1 with TRBJ2-1; tentatively, D is TRBD2 (6 bases). CDR1 LGHDT and CDR2 YNNKEL come from the germline V gene (reference sequence). This CDR3 is 15 amino acids long. The germline V and J ends were trimmed by 1 base and 4 bases, with 11 bases remaining between them. The CDR3 is CASSQGVEGYNEQFF. As DNA, the CDR3 is TGTGCCAGCAGCCAAGGGGTGGAGGGGTACAATGAGCAGTTCTTC.

The J gene is TRBJ1-1, the V gene TRBV14; 9 positions match TRBD1. V shed 3 bases, J shed 0 bases, and the junction held 5 bases outside the gene matches. This CDR3 has 16 residues. Germline V lookup: CDR1 SGHDN, CDR2 FVKESK. The CDR3 loop is CASSQDRGLVNTEAFF. DNA for the CDR3: TGTGCCAGCAGCCAGGACAGGGGTTTAGTGAACACTGAAGCTTTCTTT.